These T cell receptor beta chains were read from a single sample in a study of blood T cell repertoires in COVID-19. Profiling relied on immunoSEQ multiplex PCR, and the TCRdb table lists in-frame clones only, not all of them. This repertoire shows roughly 31,000 clones, 80% to 90% found once; its top ten account for 15% to 20%. The sequenced material came from peripheral blood. All receptors derive from an elderly man with acute or convalescent COVID-19. The CDR3 runs from the conserved cysteine through the conserved F or W.

j_gene: TRBJ1-6; v_gene: TRBV30; CDR3aa: CAWSVPLGAAAPLHF
j_gene: TRBJ1-3; v_gene: TRBV5-6; CDR3aa: CASSLAGSGNTIYF
j_gene: TRBJ1-3; v_gene: TRBV7-2; CDR3aa: CASSLGADSGNTIYF
j_gene: TRBJ2-7; v_gene: TRBV5-3; CDR3aa: CARSASRDRSLILSSYEQYF
j_gene: TRBJ2-5; v_gene: TRBV7-9; CDR3aa: CASSYRGRGETQYF
j_gene: TRBJ1-2; v_gene: TRBV19; CDR3aa: CASTSPRYGVNYGYTF
j_gene: TRBJ1-4; v_gene: TRBV30; CDR3aa: CARGTETGLGEKLFF
j_gene: TRBJ1-2; v_gene: TRBV2; CDR3aa: CASSADINYGYTF
j_gene: TRBJ1-6; v_gene: TRBV4-2; CDR3aa: CASSLQGDYSALHF
j_gene: TRBJ1-5; v_gene: TRBV30; CDR3aa: CAWSSYSNQPQHF
j_gene: TRBJ1-1; v_gene: TRBV7-9; CDR3aa: CASSPQVKGEAFF
j_gene: TRBJ1-5; v_gene: TRBV7-9; CDR3aa: CASSAQGFNQPQHF
j_gene: TRBJ1-1; v_gene: TRBV5-4; CDR3aa: CASSLDRGHTEAFF
j_gene: TRBJ1-2; v_gene: TRBV5-1; CDR3aa: CASSPGGHNYGYTF
j_gene: TRBJ1-3; v_gene: TRBV29-1; CDR3aa: CSARQVSGNTIYF
j_gene: TRBJ2-3; v_gene: TRBV29-1; CDR3aa: CSVGKRTAGQDTQYF
j_gene: TRBJ2-3; v_gene: TRBV5-1; CDR3aa: CASSLSGGTDTQYF
j_gene: TRBJ1-1; v_gene: TRBV27; CDR3aa: CASSPIRGSMNTEAFF
j_gene: TRBJ1-2; v_gene: TRBV6-5; CDR3aa: CATRDFDYGYTF
j_gene: TRBJ2-5; v_gene: TRBV9; CDR3aa: CASTRLAGAYQETQYF
j_gene: TRBJ2-5; v_gene: TRBV28; CDR3aa: CASGRGRKETQYF
j_gene: TRBJ1-1; v_gene: TRBV5-1; CDR3aa: CASSFGGRNTEAFF
j_gene: TRBJ1-6; v_gene: TRBV30; CDR3aa: CAGGTGGYNSPLHF
j_gene: TRBJ2-6; v_gene: TRBV4-1; CDR3aa: CASSTLPRTTSRANVLTF
j_gene: TRBJ2-7; v_gene: TRBV6-4; CDR3aa: CASSDSVSRGGYEQYF
j_gene: TRBJ2-5; v_gene: TRBV19; CDR3aa: CASSPQRGGRETQYF
j_gene: TRBJ1-1; v_gene: TRBV9; CDR3aa: CASSVVPGQSNTEAFF
j_gene: TRBJ1-1; v_gene: TRBV14; CDR3aa: CASSQERDRVTEAFF
j_gene: TRBJ1-6; v_gene: TRBV9; CDR3aa: CASSVDLGQGVHNSPLHF
j_gene: TRBJ2-3; v_gene: TRBV10-3; CDR3aa: CAISVGSSGGGGDTQYF
j_gene: TRBJ1-6; v_gene: TRBV11-2; CDR3aa: CASSLTGGPDSPLHF
j_gene: TRBJ1-2; v_gene: TRBV28; CDR3aa: CASTETRYGYTF
j_gene: TRBJ2-1; v_gene: TRBV5-4; CDR3aa: CASSLSLAGEYNEQFF
j_gene: TRBJ1-2; v_gene: TRBV9; CDR3aa: CASSIFSGYTF
j_gene: TRBJ1-2; v_gene: TRBV28; CDR3aa: CASSSGWLDGYTF
j_gene: TRBJ1-2; v_gene: TRBV6-4; CDR3aa: CASSDSSPLTDRGRNGYTF
j_gene: TRBJ2-2; v_gene: TRBV29-1; CDR3aa: CSVPGHLNTGELFF
j_gene: TRBJ1-1; v_gene: TRBV27; CDR3aa: CASRIRTGPLLGTEAFF
j_gene: TRBJ2-7; v_gene: TRBV28; CDR3aa: CASGSGGEAYEQYF
j_gene: TRBJ2-7; v_gene: TRBV5-1; CDR3aa: CASSLVSQGPYEQYF
j_gene: TRBJ1-6; v_gene: TRBV10-3; CDR3aa: CAISESRTGRSNSPLHF
j_gene: TRBJ2-7; v_gene: TRBV27; CDR3aa: CASSSYLEAGGEQYF
j_gene: TRBJ1-2; v_gene: TRBV19; CDR3aa: CASSIGGPYAFGYGYTF
j_gene: TRBJ1-2; v_gene: TRBV28; CDR3aa: CASRPQVFDYYGYTF
j_gene: TRBJ1-5; v_gene: TRBV21-1; CDR3aa: CASNPGRGRSNQPQHF
j_gene: TRBJ1-5; v_gene: TRBV6-5; CDR3aa: CASSVLAGPNQPQHF
j_gene: TRBJ2-5; v_gene: TRBV4-1; CDR3aa: CASSQWSGGGRETQYF
j_gene: TRBJ2-1; v_gene: TRBV15; CDR3aa: CATSRPLRADRGGNEQFF
j_gene: TRBJ2-3; v_gene: TRBV24-1; CDR3aa: CATSDPRQGTDTQYF
j_gene: TRBJ2-3; v_gene: TRBV10-3; CDR3aa: CAISELSTDTQYF
j_gene: TRBJ2-2; v_gene: TRBV11-2; CDR3aa: CASSRRTGATGELFF
j_gene: TRBJ1-2; v_gene: TRBV7-9; CDR3aa: CASTRESANYGYTF
j_gene: TRBJ2-7; v_gene: TRBV6-5; CDR3aa: CASRGLAASYEQYF
j_gene: TRBJ2-4; v_gene: TRBV5-4; CDR3aa: CASSLGQQNIQYF
j_gene: TRBJ1-6; v_gene: TRBV7-9; CDR3aa: CASSQMAGNNSPLHF